These 32 T cell receptor beta chains came from one sample sequenced in a study of cytomegalovirus exposure and HLA in healthy donors (dated by TCRdb to about 2017). Receptors were amplified or captured by the immunoSEQ multiplex PCR assay. For the multiplex PCR, a mixture combining 60 forward primers for TCR Vbeta segments and 13 reverse primers for TCR Jbeta segments was used. TCRdb holds this immuneACCESS table with in-frame rearrangements only. Some clones are missing; in checked studies, unresolved V genes explain under half, and the rest has no known cause. In this sample's table one finds approximately 150,000 clones. 0.75% to 1% of the sample rests with the top ten. The sample taken for sequencing was PBMCs. These receptors were taken from a male donor in good health and CMV-seronegative.

The V and J genes are TRBV30 and TRBJ2-7; TRBD1 is a possible D gene (6 bases). The V gene's germline CDR1 is GTSNPN and CDR2 SVGIG (reference sequence). The CDR3 contains 14 residues. Trimming left V 2 bases short and J 0 bases short, with 11 bases between. Written as DNA, the CDR3 is TGTGCCTGGAGTATGGGACACCACTCCTACGAGCAGTACTTC. This codes for CAWSMGHHSYEQYF.

The V gene is TRBV30, the J gene TRBJ1-4, with no clear D. Deletions cut 1 base from V and 0 bases from J, with 9 bases between. The CDR3 loop spans 15 amino acids. The germline V gene encodes CDR1 GTSNPN and CDR2 SVGIG (reference sequence). For the CDR3, the DNA is TGTGCCTGGAGTGCCGCGGGCCCAACTAATGAAAAACTGTTTTTT. It encodes CAWSAAGPTNEKLFF. Looking up the rest from reference TRBV30 and TRBJ1-4 gives the full variable domain: SQTIHQWPATLVQPVGSPLSLECTVEGTSNPNLYWYRQAAGRGLQLLFYSVGIGQISSEVPQNLSASRPQDRQFILSSKKLLLSDSGFYLCAWSAAGPTNEKLFFGSGTQLSVL.

The chain recombines TRBV5-1 with TRBJ1-3; D remains ambiguous. Germline lookup yields CDR1 SGHRS and CDR2 YFSETQ. This CDR3 region has 14 residues. The V and J ends lost 6 bases and 1 base respectively, with 11 bases between them. For the CDR3, the DNA is TGCGCCAGCACCCCGGGAGGTTCTGGAAACACCATATATTTT. It yields the protein CASTPGGSGNTIYF.

J is TRBJ2-6 and V is TRBV9; D possibly corresponds to TRBD1 (5 bases). V was shortened by 0 bases and J by 6 bases, with 19 bases between the two germline ends. The germline CDR1 and CDR2 sequences are SGDLS and YYNGEE. This CDR3 contains 18 residues. In nucleotides, the CDR3 is TGTGCCAGCAGCGTAGCAGCAGGGTCCTCATCGGAGGCCAACGTCCTGACTTTC. Protein product: CASSVAAGSSSEANVLTF. Drawing the rest from reference TRBV9 and TRBJ2-6, the complete variable domain is DSGVTQTPKHLITATGQRVTLRCSPRSGDLSVYWYQQSLDQGLQFLIQYYNGEERAKGNILERFSAQQFPDLHSELNLSSLELGDSALYFCASSVAAGSSSEANVLTFGAGSRLTVL.

This rearrangement joins TRBV7-3 to TRBJ1-6; 7 bases are a match to TRBD1. Germline CDR1 reads SGHTA; CDR2 reads FQGTGA. Trimming cost V 2 bases and J 5 bases; bases outside gene matches: 3. This CDR3 is 15 amino acids long. The CDR3 protein is CASSLGQGDNSPLHF. In DNA form, the CDR3 reads TGTGCCAGCAGCTTAGGGCAGGGGGATAATTCACCCCTCCACTTT.

The J gene is TRBJ1-5, the V gene TRBV4-2; 7 bases are a match to TRBD1. Germline values: CDR1 LGHNA, CDR2 YNFKEQ. CDR3 length equals 17 residues. The V gene end was trimmed by 3 bases and the J gene end by 1 base; junction bases not matched to a gene: 9. The CDR3 bases are TGTGCCAGCAGCCACCTGTCGACAGGGACCAGCAATCAGCCCCAGCATTTT. Translating gives CASSHLSTGTSNQPQHF.

The genes are TRBV19 and TRBJ2-2; 10 bases fit TRBD2. The junction had 8 bases not matched to a gene; V was cut back by 7 bases and J by 3 bases. Germline V gives CDR1 LNHDA, CDR2 SQIVND (reference sequence). The CDR3 runs 16 residues. In DNA, the CDR3 is TGTGCCAGTACAAAGGGACTAGCGTCAGACACCGGGGAGCTGTTTTTT. Amino acids: CASTKGLASDTGELFF.

V gene TRBV19 combines with J gene TRBJ2-3, with D possibly TRBD1 on 6 matching bases. Trimming took off 5 bases at V and 3 bases at J, with 21 bases between the two ends. CDR3 length: 17 residues. Germline V gives CDR1 LNHDA, CDR2 SQIVND (reference sequence). The CDR3: CASSVRTGFPSTDTQYF. Written as DNA, the CDR3 is TGTGCCAGTAGTGTCCGAACAGGGTTTCCGTCGACAGATACGCAGTATTTT.

The chain uses TRBV4-2 and TRBJ2-6; tentative D call: TRBD2 (5 bases). The CDR3 loop spans 17 amino acids. CDR1 is LGHNA, CDR2 YNFKEQ, per germline. Trimming pared 1 base from V and 3 bases from J, leaving 13 bases between. The CDR3 bases are TGTGCCAGCAGCCAAGGAGACGGGATGAATGGGGCCAACGTCCTGACTTTC. Amino acid sequence: CASSQGDGMNGANVLTF.

The rearrangement links TRBV30 to TRBJ2-7; 7 bases agree with TRBD1. Germline CDR1 and CDR2: GTSNPN and SVGIG (reference sequence). V was pared by 6 bases and J by 3 bases, with 5 bases of the junction left unmatched. This CDR3 is 12 amino acids long. The CDR3 coding sequence is TGTGCCTGTAGGGGGCCGGACTACGAGCAGTACTTC. Its translation: CACRGPDYEQYF.

This chain joins TRBV2 and TRBJ2-7, with a tentative D call TRBD2 (5 bases). In germline, CDR1 is SNHLY, CDR2 FYNNEI. The CDR3 has 15 amino acids. Trimming shortened V by 4 bases and J by 7 bases, and 20 bases separated the two germline ends. The CDR3 region has the DNA TGTGCCAGCAGTGGGGCGGATAGCGCCCGTGGAGAGCAGTACTTC. Translation gives CASSGADSARGEQYF.

This chain joins TRBV19 and TRBJ2-7; a possible D gene is TRBD2 (6 bases). Germline CDR1 LNHDA, CDR2 SQIVND (reference sequence). Trimming left V 5 bases short and J 6 bases short, with 14 bases between. This CDR3 comprises 13 residues. CDR3 DNA: TGTGCCAGTAGTCCCTGGGACTTCGGCGAGCAGTACTTC. Its translation is CASSPWDFGEQYF.

CDR3 coding DNA: TGTGCCTCCCGCTGGGCATACGGCTACACCTTC. This gives the protein CASRWAYGYTF. The rearrangement links TRBV6-5 to TRBJ1-2; no definite D call. Between the trimmed V and J ends, which lost 11 bases and 8 bases, there was a span of 15 bases. In germline, CDR1 is MNHEY, CDR2 SVGAGI. The CDR3 has 11 residues.

V and J are TRBV5-1 and TRBJ1-2, with D maybe TRBD1 (6 bases). This CDR3 has 15 residues. Trimming took off 0 bases at V and 4 bases at J, with 13 bases between the two ends. In germline, CDR1 is SGHRS, CDR2 YFSETQ. CDR3 amino acids: CASSLGTGPGYGYTF. CDR3 sequence (DNA): TGCGCCAGCAGCTTGGGTACAGGGCCCGGCTATGGCTACACCTTC. The entire variable domain, with the rest obtained from reference TRBV5-1 and TRBJ1-2, is as follows: KAGVTQTPRYLIKTRGQQVTLSCSPISGHRSVSWYQQTPGQGLQFLFEYFSETQRNKGNFPGRFSGRQFSNSRSEMNVSTLELGDSALYLCASSLGTGPGYGYTFGSGTRLTVV.

The chain joins TRBV7-9 to TRBJ1-4; D not resolved. Trimming took off 6 bases at V and 8 bases at J, with 16 bases between the two ends. The V gene's germline CDR1 is SEHNR and CDR2 FQNEAQ (reference sequence). The length of the CDR3 is 14 residues. The DNA for the CDR3 is TGTGCCAGCAGTAGAGAGCGGAGAGAAGAAAAACTGTTTTTT. Protein sequence: CASSRERREEKLFF.

The chain is built from TRBV30 and TRBJ2-7; 11 bases match TRBD2. The length of the CDR3 is 15 residues. V shed 0 bases, J shed 4 bases, and the junction held 5 bases outside the gene matches. The germline CDR1 and CDR2 sequences are GTSNPN and SVGIG (reference sequence). CDR3 bases: TGTGCCTGGAGTGTACTACTAGCGGGGGAGTACGAGCAGTACTTC. This codes for CAWSVLLAGEYEQYF.

The chain is built from TRBV7-9 and TRBJ1-1; D perhaps matches TRBD1 (5 bases). CDR1 is SEHNR, CDR2 FQNEAQ, per germline (reference sequence). The CDR3 runs to 12 residues. V shed 1 base and J shed 6 bases, with 6 bases lying between them. The CDR3 loop is CASSLEQAEAFF. CDR3 coding DNA: TGTGCCAGCAGCTTAGAACAGGCTGAAGCTTTCTTT.

This chain links TRBV29-1 with TRBJ2-7, with D unresolved. Germline CDR1 and CDR2: SQVTM and ANQGSEA. CDR3 size: 12 residues. V lost 3 bases and J 2 bases, leaving 8 bases between the germline ends. The CDR3 nucleotides are TGCAGCGTTGACCACAGTGCCTACGAGCAGTACTTC. Amino acids: CSVDHSAYEQYF.

The CDR3 DNA follows: TGCAGCGTCGAAATCGGAAGGGGGCGGAATGAGCAGTTCTTC. Amino acids: CSVEIGRGRNEQFF. The rearrangement uses TRBV29-1 and TRBJ2-1; 7 bases are shared with TRBD1. With 6 bases clipped from V and 7 bases from J, the junction kept 12 bases outside the gene matches. Germline CDR1 is SQVTM and CDR2 is ANQGSEA. There are 14 residues in the CDR3.

The J gene is TRBJ2-1, the V gene TRBV11-2, with D unresolved. The germline V and J ends were trimmed by 0 bases and 9 bases, with 3 bases remaining between them. The CDR3 is 11 amino acids. The germline gives CDR1 SGHAT, CDR2 FQNNGV. This CDR3 reads CASSLDGEQFF. The CDR3 bases are TGTGCCAGCAGCTTAGACGGTGAGCAGTTCTTC.

The chain employs TRBV7-8 and TRBJ1-1; D may be TRBD1 (5 bases). The CDR3 has 14 amino acids. V lost 1 base and J lost 1, with 7 bases in between. Germline CDR1 SGHVS, CDR2 FQNEAQ. The CDR3, as DNA: TGTGCCAGCAGCTTAGGACAGAGGAACACTGAAGCTTTCTTT. Its protein product is CASSLGQRNTEAFF.

The chain uses TRBV2 and TRBJ2-7, with 7 nucleotides matching TRBD1. Germline V gene lookup returns CDR1 SNHLY and CDR2 FYNNEI. The CDR3 covers 14 residues. The V segment lost 3 bases and the J segment 2 bases; nucleotides outside the gene matches: 4. Written as DNA, the CDR3 is TGTGCCAGCAGTGACAGGGGGTATACCTACGAGCAGTACTTC. Translation: CASSDRGYTYEQYF. The variable domain in full, completed from reference TRBV2 and TRBJ2-7, reads EPEVTQTPSHQVTQMGQEVILRCVPISNHLYFYWYRQILGQKVEFLVSFYNNEISEKSEIFDDQFSVERPDGSNFTLKIRSTKLEDSAMYFCASSDRGYTYEQYFGPGTRLTVT.

The CDR3 nucleotides are TGTGCCAGCAGTGAGGACAGAACGGTTCACGAGCAGTACTTC. Encoded protein: CASSEDRTVHEQYF. This chain uses TRBV6-1 with TRBJ2-7, with D perhaps TRBD1 (6 bases). V was clipped by 3 bases and J by 5 bases, with 14 bases between them. CDR1 and CDR2 (germline): MNHNS, SASEGT. The CDR3 covers 14 residues.

The J gene is TRBJ2-2, the V gene TRBV19, with 11 positions matching TRBD2. With V trimmed by 3 bases and J by 0 bases, 3 bases remained unmatched. CDR3 size: 17 residues. CDR1 LNHDA and CDR2 SQIVND come from the germline V gene (reference sequence). As DNA, the CDR3 is TGTGCCAGTAGTATCAGACTAGCGGGGCCGAACACCGGGGAGCTGTTTTTT. It yields the protein CASSIRLAGPNTGELFF.

J is TRBJ2-5 and V is TRBV18, with 7 bases lining up with TRBD2. Trimming removed 2 bases from V and 2 bases from J; junction bases left unmatched: 17. Germline loops: CDR1 KGHSH, CDR2 LQKENI. This CDR3 has 19 amino acids. The CDR3 reads CASSPMAGAVTTVQETQYF. CDR3 DNA sequence: TGTGCCAGCTCACCAATGGCGGGAGCCGTAACTACCGTACAAGAGACCCAGTACTTC.

The chain recombines TRBV7-9 with TRBJ2-1, with 11 bases fitting TRBD2. This CDR3 is 14 amino acids long. J gave up 4 bases and V 8 bases, and 4 bases lay outside the gene matches. The germline V gene encodes CDR1 SEHNR and CDR2 FQNEAQ (reference sequence). For the CDR3, the DNA is TGTGCCAGCCTTAGCGGGAGGGGTTACAATGAGCAGTTCTTC. Amino acid sequence: CASLSGRGYNEQFF.

V usage is TRBV7-6 and J usage is TRBJ2-7, with 9 bases aligning to TRBD2. The CDR3 consists of 13 residues. Looked up from germline, CDR1 is SGHVS and CDR2 is FNYEAQ. The V segment lost 7 bases and the J segment 5 bases; nucleotides outside the gene matches: 6. CDR3 sequence reads: CASNGGGADEQYF. CDR3 nucleotides: TGTGCCAGCAACGGCGGGGGGGCCGACGAGCAGTACTTC.

This chain uses TRBV25-1 with TRBJ2-5; 8 bases match TRBD2. This CDR3 has 16 residues. After removal of 0 bases from V and 3 bases from J, the junction contained 6 bases not matched to a gene. Germline values: CDR1 MGHDK, CDR2 SYGVNS. This chain's CDR3 is CASSEYAGGTKETQYF. Here the CDR3 DNA reads TGTGCCAGCAGTGAATACGCGGGAGGAACCAAAGAGACCCAGTACTTC.

The V and J genes are TRBV6-1 and TRBJ1-1; weak D call: TRBD1 (6 bases). CDR3 size: 13 residues. Deletions cut 7 bases from V and 1 base from J, with 10 bases between. Germline V gene lookup returns CDR1 MNHNS and CDR2 SASEGT. For the CDR3, the DNA is TGTGCCAGCATCCGGGACAAGAACACTGAAGCTTTCTTT. It specifies CASIRDKNTEAFF.

The chain is built from TRBV15 and TRBJ2-7; perhaps TRBD1 as D (5 bases). CDR1 is LNHNV, CDR2 YYDKDF, per germline (reference sequence). CDR3 size: 13 residues. The V gene lost 1 base and the J gene lost 3 bases, with 7 bases spanning the gap. The CDR3 region is CATSRGRDYEQYF. The CDR3, as DNA: TGTGCCACCAGCAGAGGCAGGGACTACGAGCAGTACTTC.

The chain links TRBV18 to TRBJ2-1, with 9 bases identical to TRBD2. V was pared by 6 bases and J by 8 bases, with 11 bases of the junction left unmatched. The CDR3 sequence is 15 residues long. CDR1 KGHSH and CDR2 LQKENI come from the germline V gene. The CDR3 sequence is CASSPGSGRSDEQFF. DNA for the CDR3: TGTGCCAGCTCTCCCGGGAGCGGGAGGAGCGATGAGCAGTTCTTC. Variable domain in full (rest from reference TRBV18 and TRBJ2-1): NAGVMQNPRHLVRRRGQEARLRCSPMKGHSHVYWYRQLPEEGLKFMVYLQKENIIDESGMPKERFSAEFPKEGPSILRIQQVVRGDSAAYFCASSPGSGRSDEQFFGPGTRLTVL.

The chain recombines TRBV7-9 with TRBJ2-3; 10 bases are shared with TRBD2. Germline V gives CDR1 SEHNR, CDR2 FQNEAQ (reference sequence). The CDR3 totals 17 residues. The V segment lost 4 bases and the J segment 5 bases; nucleotides outside the gene matches: 12. The CDR3: CASSSPPSGRAEDTQYF. The CDR3 nucleotides read TGTGCCAGCAGCTCGCCCCCCAGCGGGAGGGCCGAAGATACGCAGTATTTT.